A selection of T cell receptor beta chains follows, all from one sample in a study of T cells in Graves' hyperthyroidism and ophthalmopathy. TCRdb used MiXCR to reprocess the multiplex PCR reads, holding one entry per CDR3 protein. The table lists hundreds of thousands of distinct CDR3 sequences, roughly 15% of them singletons. Sample: blood. Receptor source: a woman younger than 30 with Graves' hyperthyroidism. Each CDR3 is given with its conserved first and last residue. Each record gives: V gene, J gene, D gene, clone size, CDR3 DNA, CDR3 protein. A D gene is named only where the DNA matches it firmly. Some rows have no size entry. The others give once, few or many, or a class for an expanded clone.

V gene: TRBV11-2
J gene: TRBJ2-5
D gene: TRBD2
clone size: many
CDR3 DNA: TGTGCCTGGGGGGGACTCGCCAAGGAGACCCAGTACTTC
CDR3 protein: CAWGGLAKETQYF

V gene: TRBV27
J gene: TRBJ1-1
D gene: -
clone size: many
CDR3 DNA: TGTGCCAGCAGTCCCAAAAGGAGGGGATTGGGCATGAACACTGAAGCTTTCTTT
CDR3 protein: CASSPKRRGLGMNTEAFF

V gene: TRBV7-3
J gene: TRBJ2-2
D gene: TRBD2
clone size: many
CDR3 DNA: TGTGCCAGCAGCTTATCTGCTAGCGGAACGAACACCGGGGAGCTGTTTTTT
CDR3 protein: CASSLSASGTNTGELFF

V gene: TRBV2
J gene: TRBJ2-3
D gene: TRBD2
clone size: many
CDR3 DNA: TGTGCCAGCAGTAAAACTAGCGCCACAGATACGCAGTATTTT
CDR3 protein: CASSKTSATDTQYF

V gene: TRBV6-2/TRBV6-3
J gene: TRBJ2-1
D gene: -
clone size: many
CDR3 DNA: TGTGCCAGCTACCCCCTGGGCGGGGGCTCCCATGAGCAGTTCTTC
CDR3 protein: CASYPLGGGSHEQFF

V gene: TRBV4-1
J gene: TRBJ2-7
D gene: -
clone size: once
CDR3 DNA: TGCGCCAGCAGCCAAGAATCGTCGAGGTTGAGCTCCTACGAGCAGTACTTC
CDR3 protein: CASSQESSRLSSYEQYF

V gene: TRBV6-2/TRBV6-3
J gene: TRBJ1-5
D gene: TRBD1
clone size: many
CDR3 DNA: TGTGCCAGCAGTACTCCGGGACAGGTTAGCAATCAGCCCCAGCATTTT
CDR3 protein: CASSTPGQVSNQPQHF

V gene: TRBV5-1
J gene: TRBJ2-3
D gene: TRBD2
clone size: many
CDR3 DNA: TGCGCCAGCAGCTTTCTAGCGGGAGGGCCTGGAGATACGCAGTATTTT
CDR3 protein: CASSFLAGGPGDTQYF

V gene: TRBV7-2
J gene: TRBJ2-7
D gene: TRBD2
clone size: many
CDR3 DNA: TGTGCCAGCAGCTTAAATCCGCGACTAGCGGGATGGGAGCAGTACTTC
CDR3 protein: CASSLNPRLAGWEQYF

V gene: TRBV2
J gene: TRBJ2-7
D gene: -
clone size: many
CDR3 DNA: TGTGCCAGCAGTGAAGTTCCGTTAGCCTACGAGCAGTACTTC
CDR3 protein: CASSEVPLAYEQYF

V gene: TRBV9
J gene: TRBJ1-1
D gene: -
clone size: -
CDR3 DNA: TGTGCCAGCAGCGTAGGGCCAGCGGAACCCGAAGCTTTCTTT
CDR3 protein: CASSVGPAEPEAFF

V gene: TRBV19
J gene: TRBJ2-7
D gene: -
clone size: once
CDR3 DNA: TGTGCCAGTAGTATGGATCGGGCGCACTACGAGCAGTACTTC
CDR3 protein: CASSMDRAHYEQYF

V gene: TRBV20-1
J gene: TRBJ1-5
D gene: TRBD1
clone size: few
CDR3 DNA: TGCAGTGCTAGAGTTCGGACAGGGGATAAGCAGCCCCAGCATTTT
CDR3 protein: CSARVRTGDKQPQHF

V gene: TRBV28
J gene: TRBJ1-1
D gene: -
clone size: -
CDR3 DNA: TGTGCCAGCAGCCCCGGGACGGACGACACTGAAGCTTTCTTT
CDR3 protein: CASSPGTDDTEAFF

V gene: TRBV19
J gene: TRBJ1-5
D gene: -
clone size: few
CDR3 DNA: TGTGCCAGTAGTTTTACAGGGATCATAGATCAGCCCCAGCATTTT
CDR3 protein: CASSFTGIIDQPQHF

V gene: TRBV15
J gene: TRBJ2-7
D gene: -
clone size: few
CDR3 DNA: TGTGCCACCAGCAGTGGCGACCCCATCGGCCCCTACGAGCAGTACTTC
CDR3 protein: CATSSGDPIGPYEQYF

V gene: TRBV28
J gene: TRBJ2-7
D gene: -
clone size: few
CDR3 DNA: TGTGCCAGCCGTGGCGGCGGGGGCCTCGGATGGGAGCAGTACTTC
CDR3 protein: CASRGGGGLGWEQYF

V gene: TRBV11-2
J gene: TRBJ2-7
D gene: -
clone size: many
CDR3 DNA: TGTGCCAGCAGCTTCCAAGTAACCTACGACGAGCAGTACTTC
CDR3 protein: CASSFQVTYDEQYF

V gene: TRBV12-3/TRBV12-4
J gene: TRBJ1-1
D gene: TRBD1
clone size: -
CDR3 DNA: TGTGCCAGCAGCACAACAGGGGGCAATGAAGCTTTCTTT
CDR3 protein: CASSTTGGNEAFF

V gene: TRBV11-2
J gene: TRBJ2-2
D gene: -
clone size: many
CDR3 DNA: TGTGCCAGCAGCTTAATTGGGGAGCTGTTTTTT
CDR3 protein: CASSLIGELFF

V gene: TRBV6-2/TRBV6-3
J gene: TRBJ2-1
D gene: -
clone size: -
CDR3 DNA: TGTGCCAGCAGTCCCCCAATGTACCGGGAGAGCTCCTACAATGAGCAGTTCTTC
CDR3 protein: CASSPPMYRESSYNEQFF

V gene: TRBV19
J gene: TRBJ1-1
D gene: -
clone size: -
CDR3 DNA: TGTGCCAGTAGTATTAGTCAGATGAACACTGAAGCTTTCTTT
CDR3 protein: CASSISQMNTEAFF

V gene: TRBV20-1
J gene: TRBJ2-3
D gene: TRBD2
clone size: many
CDR3 DNA: TGCAGTGCTAGAGACACTAGCGGACGCACAGATACGCAGTATTTT
CDR3 protein: CSARDTSGRTDTQYF

V gene: TRBV18
J gene: TRBJ2-3
D gene: -
clone size: -
CDR3 DNA: TGTGCCAGCTCACCACCTAACTCACGGAGGGCAGATACGCAGTATTTT
CDR3 protein: CASSPPNSRRADTQYF

V gene: TRBV7-9
J gene: TRBJ2-4
D gene: -
clone size: -
CDR3 DNA: TGTGCCAGCAGCTTAATGTCAGTGACACTAGCCAAAAACATTCAGTACTTC
CDR3 protein: CASSLMSVTLAKNIQYF

V gene: TRBV27
J gene: TRBJ2-5
D gene: TRBD1
clone size: many
CDR3 DNA: TGTGCCAGCAGCGGAACCGGGACAGATTTTTCCCAGTACTTC
CDR3 protein: CASSGTGTDFSQYF

V gene: TRBV19
J gene: TRBJ1-4
D gene: -
clone size: few
CDR3 DNA: TGTGCCAGTATAACCATTGGGGGGCTTGTTCCGACTAATGAAAAACTGTTTTTT
CDR3 protein: CASITIGGLVPTNEKLFF

V gene: TRBV7-9
J gene: TRBJ2-2
D gene: -
clone size: many
CDR3 DNA: TGTGCCAGCAGCTCTGACGGGACCGGGGAGCTGTTTTTT
CDR3 protein: CASSSDGTGELFF

V gene: TRBV5-1
J gene: TRBJ2-1
D gene: TRBD2
clone size: many
CDR3 DNA: TGCGCCAGCAGCGCCGAGGGACTAGCGGGAATGAATGAGCAGTTCTTC
CDR3 protein: CASSAEGLAGMNEQFF

V gene: TRBV7-2
J gene: TRBJ2-7
D gene: TRBD1
clone size: few
CDR3 DNA: TGTGCCAGCGAGACAGGGGGGTACGAGCAGTACTTC
CDR3 protein: CASETGGYEQYF

V gene: TRBV2
J gene: TRBJ1-5
D gene: -
clone size: many
CDR3 DNA: TGTGCCAGCAGTGGTAATAATCAGCCCCAGCATTTT
CDR3 protein: CASSGNNQPQHF

V gene: TRBV9
J gene: TRBJ1-5
D gene: TRBD1
clone size: few
CDR3 DNA: TGTGCCAGCAGTGCGGACAGGGTAGGACAGCCCCAGCATTTT
CDR3 protein: CASSADRVGQPQHF

V gene: TRBV9
J gene: TRBJ2-1
D gene: TRBD2
clone size: few
CDR3 DNA: TGTGCCAGCAGCACCCGGGCTAGCGGGAGTCAGAATGAGCAGTTCTTC
CDR3 protein: CASSTRASGSQNEQFF

V gene: TRBV6-1
J gene: TRBJ2-3
D gene: -
clone size: few
CDR3 DNA: TGTGCCAGCATTCCGGGACAACTTAGCACAGATACGCAGTATTTT
CDR3 protein: CASIPGQLSTDTQYF

V gene: TRBV24-1
J gene: TRBJ2-7
D gene: TRBD1
clone size: -
CDR3 DNA: TGTGCCACCAGTGATTCGGGACAGGGATCCTACGAGCAGTACTTC
CDR3 protein: CATSDSGQGSYEQYF

V gene: TRBV7-9
J gene: TRBJ2-5
D gene: TRBD2
clone size: -
CDR3 DNA: TGTGCCAGCAGCGAGACTAGCGTTGAGACCCAGTACTTC
CDR3 protein: CASSETSVETQYF

V gene: TRBV7-2
J gene: TRBJ2-7
D gene: TRBD2
clone size: many
CDR3 DNA: TGTGCCAGCAGCTTAGAAGCGGGAGGGGTTTGGGAGCAGTACTTC
CDR3 protein: CASSLEAGGVWEQYF

V gene: TRBV6-1
J gene: TRBJ1-4
D gene: TRBD1
clone size: few
CDR3 DNA: TGTGCCAGCAGTTTCCACAGGGGGCGCGGGGTGGAGAAACTGTTTTTT
CDR3 protein: CASSFHRGRGVEKLFF

V gene: TRBV9
J gene: TRBJ1-5
D gene: -
clone size: few
CDR3 DNA: TGTGCCAGCAGCGTATTCTCGGGGGGGCAGCCCCAGCATTTT
CDR3 protein: CASSVFSGGQPQHF

V gene: TRBV12-3/TRBV12-4
J gene: TRBJ2-7
D gene: -
clone size: many
CDR3 DNA: TGTGCCAGCGGTGCGGGGTATAACGAGCAGTACTTC
CDR3 protein: CASGAGYNEQYF

V gene: TRBV19
J gene: TRBJ2-1
D gene: TRBD1
clone size: few
CDR3 DNA: TGTGCCAGTAGTCCACGAGGGACAGGGCCCTACAATGAGCAGTTCTTC
CDR3 protein: CASSPRGTGPYNEQFF